The 3 T cell receptor beta chains presented below share a single source sample, sequenced in a study of patients and donors after allogeneic stem cell transplantation. In TCRdb, the RT-PCR reads were re-called with MiXCR into one record per CDR3 protein. The sample gives about a million distinct CDR3 sequences, about a sixth of which show up once; about 6% is in the top ten. The material sequenced was blood, either unsorted or a sorted T cell fraction (not recorded which). The source is a human donor who was either an allogeneic HSCT recipient or a stem cell or donor lymphocyte infusion donor (not recorded which). It is not recorded whose cells these are; they may come from a transplant donor.

This clonotype has only a few counts. The rearrangement links TRBV7-9 to TRBJ1-1, with 10 bases lining up with TRBD1. The CDR3 extends over 17 amino acids. V dropped 5 bases and J dropped 3; count of bases not matched to a gene: 12. Germline CDR1 SEHNR, CDR2 FQNEAQ (reference sequence). This chain's CDR3 is CASSPDIGDRGYTEAFF. The CDR3, as DNA: TGTGCCAGCAGCCCAGATATAGGGGACAGGGGCTACACTGAAGCTTTCTTT.

V is TRBV5-6 and J is TRBJ2-7; the match to TRBD1 covers 11 bases. The germline V gene encodes CDR1 SGHDT and CDR2 YYEEEE. This CDR3 spans 16 amino acids. V shed 0 bases and J 2 bases; nucleotides not matched to a gene: 4. CDR3: CASSLVPGQGAYEQYF. CDR3 nucleotides: TGTGCCAGCAGCTTGGTGCCGGGACAGGGGGCCTACGAGCAGTACTTC. The full variable domain, completed using reference TRBV5-6 and TRBJ2-7, is DAGVTQSPTHLIKTRGQQVTLRCSPKSGHDTVSWYQQALGQGPQFIFQYYEEEERQRGNFPDRFSGHQFPNYSSELNVNALLLGDSALYLCASSLVPGQGAYEQYFGPGTRLTVT.

This chain uses TRBV5-6 with TRBJ1-1, with D tentatively TRBD1 (5 bases). The CDR3 totals 17 residues. V was cut by 2 bases and J by 4 bases, with 21 bases left in between. The germline gives CDR1 SGHDT, CDR2 YYEEEE. The CDR3 loop reads CASSLGIPGGKGTEAFF. CDR3 bases: TGTGCCAGCAGCTTAGGGATACCGGGGGGTAAGGGCACTGAAGCTTTCTTT.